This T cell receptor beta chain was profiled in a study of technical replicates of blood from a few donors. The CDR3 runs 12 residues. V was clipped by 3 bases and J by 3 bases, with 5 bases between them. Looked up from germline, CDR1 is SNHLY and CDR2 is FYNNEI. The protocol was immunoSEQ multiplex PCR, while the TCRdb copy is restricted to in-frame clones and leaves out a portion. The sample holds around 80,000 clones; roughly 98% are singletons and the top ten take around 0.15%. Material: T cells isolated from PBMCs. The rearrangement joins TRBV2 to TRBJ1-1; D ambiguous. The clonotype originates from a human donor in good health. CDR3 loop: CASSDRDTEAFF. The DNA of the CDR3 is TGTGCCAGCAGTGACCGGGACACTGAAGCTTTCTTT.